The 14 T cell receptor beta chains in this list originate from one sample, sequenced in a study of T cell changes during pregnancy in multiple sclerosis. The data were produced by immunoSEQ multiplex PCR, yet TCRdb's version contains in-frame clones alone and is incomplete. This table has tens of thousands of clones, more than 85% appearing once. The sample in question was CD4+ T cells from peripheral blood mononuclear cells, obtained after pregnancy. These receptors all stem from a female donor with multiple sclerosis, enrolled in a pregnancy study.

The chain links TRBV18 to TRBJ1-5; 8 nucleotides agree with TRBD1. The CDR3 is 15 residues long. Germline-derived CDR1 and CDR2 are KGHSH and LQKENI. With V trimmed by 4 bases and J by 4 bases, 6 bases remained unmatched. CDR3 sequence: CASSRTDRANQPQHF. CDR3 in DNA: TGTGCCAGCTCACGAACGGACAGGGCTAATCAGCCCCAGCATTTT.

The rearrangement joins TRBV7-3 to TRBJ2-3; a possible D gene is TRBD2 (6 bases). CDR3 length: 15 amino acids. V was pared by 5 bases and J by 5 bases, with 17 bases between. Per germline, CDR1 SGHTA and CDR2 FQGTGA. DNA for the CDR3: TGTGCCAGCAGCCCGCGAACGTTAGCGGTAGATACGCAGTATTTT. Protein: CASSPRTLAVDTQYF.

The rearrangement links TRBV5-4 to TRBJ2-1; 12 nucleotides line up with TRBD2. V lost 4 bases and J lost 9; bases outside the gene matches: 5. Germline loops: CDR1 SGHNT, CDR2 YYREEE (reference sequence). CDR3 length: 14 amino acids. CDR3 sequence reads: CASSLAGGPSEQFF. In DNA form, the CDR3 reads TGTGCCAGCAGCCTAGCGGGAGGGCCGAGTGAGCAGTTCTTC. The whole variable domain, filled in from reference TRBV5-4 and TRBJ2-1, reads ETGVTQSPTHLIKTRGQQVTLRCSSQSGHNTVSWYQQALGQGPQFIFQYYREEENGRGNFPPRFSGLQFPNYSSELNVNALELDDSALYLCASSLAGGPSEQFFGPGTRLTVL.

V is TRBV7-8 and J is TRBJ1-2, with 10 bases matching TRBD1. CDR3 size: 16 residues. Germline CDR1 is SGHVS and CDR2 is FQNEAQ. Trimming cost V 0 bases and J 3 bases; bases outside gene matches: 4. CDR3 loop: CASSLAGDRGYYGYTF. DNA for the CDR3: TGTGCCAGCAGCTTAGCTGGGGACAGGGGATACTATGGCTACACCTTC. Together with reference TRBV7-8 and TRBJ1-2, the CDR3 gives the full variable domain: GAGVSQSPRYKVAKRGQDVALRCDPISGHVSLFWYQQALGQGPEFLTYFQNEAQLDKSGLPSDRFFAERPEGSVSTLKIQRTQQEDSAVYLCASSLAGDRGYYGYTFGSGTRLTVV.

This sequence joins TRBV6-1 and TRBJ1-5; D gene unclear. Germline-derived CDR1 and CDR2 are MNHNS and SASEGT. Trimming removed 6 bases at V and 1 base at J, with 7 bases between. The CDR3 is 13 residues long. The CDR3 DNA reads as TGTGCCAGCAGATCTCAGAGCAATCAGCCCCAGCATTTT. Its translation is CASRSQSNQPQHF.

V gene TRBV4-1 combines with J gene TRBJ2-2, with D hard to call. The germline V and J ends were trimmed by 4 bases and 5 bases, with 8 bases remaining between them. CDR3 length: 13 residues. Germline CDR1 is MGHRA and CDR2 is YSYEKL. CDR3 in amino acids: CASSRDITGELFF. Here the CDR3 DNA reads TGCGCCAGCAGCCGAGATATAACCGGGGAGCTGTTTTTT.

The V call is TRBV28, the J call TRBJ2-7, with D possibly TRBD2 on 6 matching bases. Trimming removed 5 bases at V and 2 bases at J, with 10 bases between. Germline values: CDR1 MDHEN, CDR2 SYDVKM. The CDR3 is 13 amino acids. The CDR3 DNA follows: TGTGCCAGCAGTGGGGAGGTAGCCTACGAGCAGTACTTC. Translation gives CASSGEVAYEQYF.

This chain links TRBV7-8 with TRBJ1-5, with D possibly matching TRBD1 (6 bases). The germline V gene has CDR1 SGHVS and CDR2 FQNEAQ. Between the trimmed V and J ends, which lost 1 base and 0 bases, there was a span of 13 bases. This CDR3 is built from 17 residues. CDR3 sequence (DNA): TGTGCCAGCAGCTTAGTCACAGGGTTTAATAGCAATCAGCCCCAGCATTTT. It specifies CASSLVTGFNSNQPQHF.

The rearrangement links TRBV7-3 to TRBJ2-5, with 8 positions matching TRBD2. The junction had 8 bases not matched to a gene; V was cut back by 6 bases and J by 5 bases. Germline V gene data show CDR1 as SGHTA and CDR2 as FQGTGA. This CDR3 spans 14 amino acids. CDR3 sequence reads: CASSPGRAWETQYF. The CDR3 nucleotides read TGTGCCAGCAGTCCCGGGAGGGCCTGGGAGACCCAGTACTTC.

The CDR3 DNA sequence: TGCGCCAGCCGGCCAGAAGGGGCTTTCAGCACCGGGGAGCTGTTTTTT. It translates to CASRPEGAFSTGELFF. The genes are TRBV5-1 and TRBJ2-2, with TRBD1 as a possible D gene (5 bases). CDR1 and CDR2 from the germline V gene are SGHRS and YFSETQ. CDR3 size: 16 residues. V was clipped by 7 bases and J by 4 bases, with 20 bases between them.

The CDR3 here is CASSEGARQGAYEQYF. The CDR3 nucleotides are TGTGCCAGCAGTGAAGGGGCCCGACAGGGGGCCTACGAGCAGTACTTC. The chain joins TRBV25-1 to TRBJ2-7; 9 positions agree with TRBD1. The germline CDR1 and CDR2 sequences are MGHDK and SYGVNS. There are 16 residues in the CDR3. V shed 2 bases and J 2 bases; nucleotides not matched to a gene: 7.

The J gene is TRBJ2-1, the V gene TRBV28, with D perhaps TRBD1 (7 bases). The V gene's germline CDR1 is MDHEN and CDR2 SYDVKM. The CDR3 is 15 amino acids. Trimming took 1 base from V and 10 from J, leaving 17 bases between them. CDR3 bases: TGTGCCAGCAGTTTATCAGGGGGGATTATTGGAGAGCAGTTCTTC. This encodes CASSLSGGIIGEQFF.

This clone was seen more than once but under ten times. The rearrangement links TRBV4-2 to TRBJ1-1; 9 bases align to TRBD1. Germline lookup yields CDR1 LGHNA and CDR2 YNFKEQ. V was clipped by 6 bases and J by 1 base; unmatched bases: 3. The CDR3 totals 14 residues. Here the CDR3 reads CASSPGQGNTEAFF. DNA for the CDR3: TGTGCCAGCAGTCCGGGACAGGGGAACACTGAAGCTTTCTTT.

V usage is TRBV4-2 and J usage is TRBJ1-2; D is possibly TRBD1 (5 bases). This CDR3 is 16 amino acids long. Looked up from germline, CDR1 is LGHNA and CDR2 is YNFKEQ. Trimming removed 2 bases from V and 2 bases from J, with 15 bases in between. The DNA for the CDR3 is TGTGCCAGCAGCCAAAGGGGCCAGACAGCGAACTATGGCTACACCTTC. It yields the protein CASSQRGQTANYGYTF.